The T cell receptor (beta chain) described here comes from a study of shared clonotypes between healthy human individuals. The table came from immunoSEQ multiplex PCR; TCRdb's copy has only in-frame clones and leaves some out. The sample holds millions of clones, around nine tenths seen once. The sample consisted of naive CD4+ T cells sorted from blood. The subset: CD45RA+ positively selected. The TCR originated in a young man in good health.

As DNA, the CDR3 is TGTGCCAGCAGCCCGAAGAGCGGGGGAACTCTCGAGACCCAGTACTTC. It yields the protein CASSPKSGGTLETQYF. The V call is TRBV7-3, the J call TRBJ2-5, with 8 bases that match TRBD2. Germline CDR1 and CDR2: SGHTA and FQGTGA. The CDR3 totals 16 residues. Trimming cost V 5 bases and J 5 bases; bases outside gene matches: 13.